A selection of T cell receptor beta chains follows, all from one sample in a study of T cell changes during pregnancy in multiple sclerosis. TCRdb keeps only in-frame clones here, not all; method: immunoSEQ multiplex PCR. The table includes 56,000 or so clones, 89% detected once. The sample was peripheral blood, taken after pregnancy. Source of these receptors: a female donor with multiple sclerosis, enrolled in a pregnancy study. The conserved cysteine and the conserved F or W are not part of the CDR3 here.

J	V	CDR3
TRBJ2-2	TRBV5-1	ASSPGGTGVTGELF
TRBJ2-3	TRBV30	AWGFRGADTQY
TRBJ1-3	TRBV5-1	ASSLYGTSGNTIY
TRBJ1-2	TRBV15	ATSRGGFESYGYT
TRBJ1-2	TRBV7-9	ASSERDRGGYT
TRBJ1-2	TRBV7-2	ASSPQRQTLYT
TRBJ2-7	TRBV7-6	ASSPGPNYEQY
TRBJ1-1	TRBV27	ASNFTGAVSF
TRBJ1-6	TRBV27	ASSPHPGTRGAISYNSPLH
TRBJ2-5	TRBV5-1	ASSAGQGPETQY
TRBJ1-1	TRBV27	ASTLKTEAF
TRBJ2-5	TRBV7-7	ASSLGGTGEETQY
TRBJ1-1	TRBV11-1	ASSWDTYMNTEAF
TRBJ2-7	TRBV2	ASNASPSEQY
TRBJ2-3	TRBV13	ASSLSTDTQY
TRBJ2-2	TRBV18	ASSFFGELTGELF
TRBJ1-3	TRBV6-5	ASSYLRSGNTIY
TRBJ2-1	TRBV4-3	ASSQDPRGGSNEQF
TRBJ1-4	TRBV4-1	ASSQAQGGNEKLF
TRBJ1-1	TRBV4-3	ASSQTTGTGPT
TRBJ1-1	TRBV7-3	ASSFVAGANTEAF
TRBJ1-2	TRBV18	ASSPTATGHRLSQGGNPDYGYT
TRBJ2-3	TRBV12-5	ASGSAGPDTQY
TRBJ1-5	TRBV9	ASSVWEGQPQH
TRBJ2-7	TRBV9	ASSVGQGNYEQY
TRBJ2-5	TRBV15	ATSRDVLFGDRVLVDQY
TRBJ1-1	TRBV27	ASSLYLSGSEAF
TRBJ2-7	TRBV7-8	ASSLEAYEQY
TRBJ1-1	TRBV28	ASTLGGRGNTEAF
TRBJ2-3	TRBV29-1	SVEDLDTQY
TRBJ1-1	TRBV30	AWSPMNTEAF
TRBJ1-3	TRBV11-2	ASSFLRGRSGNTIY
TRBJ1-6	TRBV2	ASRYPGGSYNSPLH
TRBJ1-6	TRBV7-3	ASSESLNSPLH
TRBJ1-2	TRBV9	ASSVRRDRAYGYT
TRBJ1-5	TRBV6-6	ASSSNRAQH
TRBJ1-2	TRBV20-1	SPPGGYGYT
TRBJ1-3	TRBV19	ASSLREAGNTIY
TRBJ1-1	TRBV7-9	ASSLRTNREAF
TRBJ2-7	TRBV4-3	ASSIRDNYEQY
TRBJ2-1	TRBV10-3	AISVSLGGRDEQF
TRBJ2-1	TRBV6-6	ASSYSGYNEQF
TRBJ2-3	TRBV9	ASSLSGGPDLITDTQY
TRBJ1-2	TRBV2	ASPWTGEIYGYT
TRBJ2-2	TRBV11-3	ASSLVRAGELF